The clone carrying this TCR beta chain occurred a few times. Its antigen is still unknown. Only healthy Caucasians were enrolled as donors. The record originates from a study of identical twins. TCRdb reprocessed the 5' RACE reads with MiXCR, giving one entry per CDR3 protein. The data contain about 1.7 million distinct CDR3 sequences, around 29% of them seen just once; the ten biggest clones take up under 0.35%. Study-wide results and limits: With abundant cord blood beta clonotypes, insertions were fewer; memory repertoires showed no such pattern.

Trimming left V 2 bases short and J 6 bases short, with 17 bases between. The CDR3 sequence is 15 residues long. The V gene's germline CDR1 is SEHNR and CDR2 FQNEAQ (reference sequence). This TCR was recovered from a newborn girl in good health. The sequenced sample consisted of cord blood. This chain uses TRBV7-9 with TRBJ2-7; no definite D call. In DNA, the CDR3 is TGTGCCAGCAGCTTAAGCCCCTATGGAGTAGGCGAGCAGTACTTC. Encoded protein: CASSLSPYGVGEQYF. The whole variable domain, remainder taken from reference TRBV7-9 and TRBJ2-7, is DTGVSQNPRHKITKRGQNVTFRCDPISEHNRLYWYRQTLGQGPEFLTYFQNEAQLEKSRLLSDRFSAERPKGSFSTLEIQRTEQGDSAMYLCASSLSPYGVGEQYFGPGTRLTVT.